This record covers a single T cell receptor (beta chain). The record originates from a study of blood T cell repertoires in COVID-19. Study-level background: In each case, the material was cDNA or gDNA derived from T cells, B-cell-depleted T cells, or PBMCs.

CDR1 is SGHRS, CDR2 YFSETQ, per germline. The CDR3 contains 15 residues. With 0 bases removed from V and 2 bases from J, the gap between germline ends came to 11 bases. Per the original methods: The assay estimated nucleated cells by amplifying reference gene primers. TCRdb keeps only in-frame clones here, not all; method: immunoSEQ multiplex PCR. V and J calls and clone size are as listed in that table; D and trimming were resolved from the DNA. Of roughly 140,000 clones in the sample, approximately 84% were seen once. V gene TRBV5-1 combines with J gene TRBJ2-5; tentatively, D is TRBD2 (5 bases). Specimen: peripheral blood. The receptor was derived from a woman older than 75 in a cohort sampled during active or convalescent COVID-19. The CDR3 nucleotides are TGCGCCAGCAGCTTGGTGGCGGGCCCACAAGAGACCCAGTACTTC. Its translation is CASSLVAGPQETQYF.